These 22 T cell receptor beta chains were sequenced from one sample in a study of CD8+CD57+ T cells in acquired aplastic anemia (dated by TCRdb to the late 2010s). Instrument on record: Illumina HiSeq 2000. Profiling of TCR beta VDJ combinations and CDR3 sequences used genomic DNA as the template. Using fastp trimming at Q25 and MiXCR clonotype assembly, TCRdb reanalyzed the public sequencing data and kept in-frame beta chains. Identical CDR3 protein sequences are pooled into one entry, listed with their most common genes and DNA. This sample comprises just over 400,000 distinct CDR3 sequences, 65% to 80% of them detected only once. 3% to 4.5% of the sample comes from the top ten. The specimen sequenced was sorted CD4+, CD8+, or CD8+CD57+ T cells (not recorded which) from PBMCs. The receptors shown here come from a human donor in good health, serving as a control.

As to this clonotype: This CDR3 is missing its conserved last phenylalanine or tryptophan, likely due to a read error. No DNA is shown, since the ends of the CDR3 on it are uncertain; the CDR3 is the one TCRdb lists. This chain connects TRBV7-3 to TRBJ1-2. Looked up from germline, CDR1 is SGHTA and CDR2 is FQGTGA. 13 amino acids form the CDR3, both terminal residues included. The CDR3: CASRPAGHAGLPL.

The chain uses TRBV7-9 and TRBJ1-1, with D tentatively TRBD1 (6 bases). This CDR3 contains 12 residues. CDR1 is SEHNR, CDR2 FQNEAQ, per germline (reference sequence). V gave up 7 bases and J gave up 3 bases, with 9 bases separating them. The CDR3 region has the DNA TGTGCCAGCACCAACAGGGACACTGAAGCTTTCTTT. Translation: CASTNRDTEAFF. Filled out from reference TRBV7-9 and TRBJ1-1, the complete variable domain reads DTGVSQNPRHKITKRGQNVTFRCDPISEHNRLYWYRQTLGQGPEFLTYFQNEAQLEKSRLLSDRFSAERPKGSFSTLEIQRTEQGDSAMYLCASTNRDTEAFFGQGTRLTVV.

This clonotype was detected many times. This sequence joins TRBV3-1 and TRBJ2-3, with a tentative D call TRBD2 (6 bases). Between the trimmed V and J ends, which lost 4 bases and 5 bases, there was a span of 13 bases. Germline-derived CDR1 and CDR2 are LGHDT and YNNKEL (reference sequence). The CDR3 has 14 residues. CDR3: CASSPPSAIDTQYF. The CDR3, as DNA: TGTGCCAGCAGCCCTCCTAGCGCGATAGATACGCAGTATTTT.

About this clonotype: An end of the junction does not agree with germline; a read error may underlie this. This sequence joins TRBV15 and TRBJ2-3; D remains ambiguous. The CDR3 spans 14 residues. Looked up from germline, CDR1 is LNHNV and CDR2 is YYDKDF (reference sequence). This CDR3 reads CASRRIRGTETQYF. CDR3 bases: TGTGCCAGCAGAAGGATACGCGGCACAGAGACGCAGTATTTT. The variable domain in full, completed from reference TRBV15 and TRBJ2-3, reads DAMVIQNPRYQVTQFGKPVTLSCSQTLNHNVMYWYQQKSSQAPKLLFHYYDKDFNNEADTPDNFQSRRPNTSFCFLDIRSPGLGDTAMYLCASRRIRGTETQYFGPGTRLTVL.

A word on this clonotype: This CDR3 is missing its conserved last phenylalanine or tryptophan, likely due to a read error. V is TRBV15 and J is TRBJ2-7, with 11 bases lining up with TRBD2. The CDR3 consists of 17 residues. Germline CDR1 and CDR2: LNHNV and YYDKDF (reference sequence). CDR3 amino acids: CATGRGIAGGPRNEQYL. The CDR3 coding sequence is TGTGCCACCGGCAGAGGGATAGCGGGGGGGCCTCGGAACGAGCAGTACCTC.

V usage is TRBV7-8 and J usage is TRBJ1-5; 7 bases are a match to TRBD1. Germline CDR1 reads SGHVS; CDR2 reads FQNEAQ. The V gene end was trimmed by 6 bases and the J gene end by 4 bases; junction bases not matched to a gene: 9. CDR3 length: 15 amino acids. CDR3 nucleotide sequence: TGTGCCAGCAGTGTTAGGAGGGGGCCTAATCAGCCCCAGCATTTT. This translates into CASSVRRGPNQPQHF.

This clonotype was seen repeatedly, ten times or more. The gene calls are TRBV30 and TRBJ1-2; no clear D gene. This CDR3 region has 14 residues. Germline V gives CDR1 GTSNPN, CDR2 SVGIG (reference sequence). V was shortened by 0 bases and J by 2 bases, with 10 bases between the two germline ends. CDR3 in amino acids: CAWSVQRRNYGYTF. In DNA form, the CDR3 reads TGTGCCTGGAGTGTACAAAGGAGAAACTATGGCTACACCTTC.

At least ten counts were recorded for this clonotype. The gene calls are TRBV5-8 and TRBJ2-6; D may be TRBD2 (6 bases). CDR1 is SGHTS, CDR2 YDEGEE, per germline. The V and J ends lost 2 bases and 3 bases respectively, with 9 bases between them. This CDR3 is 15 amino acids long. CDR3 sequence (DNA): TGTGCCAGCAGCTTTGGGGGGATTGGGGCCAACGTCCTGACTTTC. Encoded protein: CASSFGGIGANVLTF.

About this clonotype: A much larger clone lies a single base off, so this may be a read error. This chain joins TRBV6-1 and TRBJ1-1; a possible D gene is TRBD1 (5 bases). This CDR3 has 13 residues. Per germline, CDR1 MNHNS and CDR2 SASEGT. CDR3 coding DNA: TGTGCCAGTAGATTCCCAGGGAACACTGAAGCTGTCTTT. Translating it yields CASRFPGNTEAVF.

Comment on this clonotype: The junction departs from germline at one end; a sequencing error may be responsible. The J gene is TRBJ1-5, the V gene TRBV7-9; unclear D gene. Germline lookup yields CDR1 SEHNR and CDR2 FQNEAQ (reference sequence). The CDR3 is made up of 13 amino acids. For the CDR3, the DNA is TGTGCCAGCTGCTTACGACGCAATCATGCCCAGCATTTC. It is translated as CASCLRRNHAQHF.

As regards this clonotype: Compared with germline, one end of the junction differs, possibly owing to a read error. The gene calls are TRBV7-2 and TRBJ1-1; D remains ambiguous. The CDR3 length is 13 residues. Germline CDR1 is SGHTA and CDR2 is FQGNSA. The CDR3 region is CASSPTLNTEASF. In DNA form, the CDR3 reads TGTGCCAGCAGCCCAACATTGAACACTGAAGCTTCCTTT. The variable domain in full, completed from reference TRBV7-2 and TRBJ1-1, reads GAGVSQSPSNKVTEKGKDVELRCDPISGHTALYWYRQSLGQGLEFLIYFQGNSAPDKSGLPSDRFSAERTGGSVSTLTIQRTQQEDSAVYLCASSPTLNTEASFGQGTRLTVV.

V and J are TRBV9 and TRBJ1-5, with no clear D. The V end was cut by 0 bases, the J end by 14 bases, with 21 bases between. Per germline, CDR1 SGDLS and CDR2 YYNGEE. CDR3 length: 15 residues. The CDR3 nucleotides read TGTGCCAGCAGCGTAGGGCGGAACTTCCTACGAGCAGAGCATTTT. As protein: CASSVGRNFLRAEHF.

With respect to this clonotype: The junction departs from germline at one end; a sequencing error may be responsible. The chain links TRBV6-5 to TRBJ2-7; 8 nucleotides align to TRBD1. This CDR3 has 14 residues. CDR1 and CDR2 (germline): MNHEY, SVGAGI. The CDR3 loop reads CAISAGQVIHEQYF. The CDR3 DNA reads TGTGCCATCAGTGCGGGACAGGTGATCCACGAGCAGTACTTC.

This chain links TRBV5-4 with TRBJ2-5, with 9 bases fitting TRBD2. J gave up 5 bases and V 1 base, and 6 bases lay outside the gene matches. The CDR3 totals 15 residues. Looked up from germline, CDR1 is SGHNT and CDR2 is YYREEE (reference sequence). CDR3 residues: CASSLFAGGRETQYF. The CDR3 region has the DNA TGTGCCAGCAGCTTGTTTGCGGGGGGGCGGGAGACCCAGTACTTC.

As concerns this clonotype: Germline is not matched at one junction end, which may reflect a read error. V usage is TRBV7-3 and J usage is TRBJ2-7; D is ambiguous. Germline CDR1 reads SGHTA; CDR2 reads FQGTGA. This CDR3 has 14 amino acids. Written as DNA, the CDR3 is TGTGCCAGCAGTAGTGGTCTTACCTCCTACGAGTACTTCTTC. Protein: CASSSGLTSYEYFF.

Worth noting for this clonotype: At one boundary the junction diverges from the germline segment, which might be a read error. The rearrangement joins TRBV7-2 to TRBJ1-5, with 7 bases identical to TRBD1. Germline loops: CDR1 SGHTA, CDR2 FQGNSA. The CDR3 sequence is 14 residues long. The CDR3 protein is CASSPHRGMAGNTF. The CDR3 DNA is TGTGCCAGCAGCCCGCACAGGGGAATGGCTGGAAACACCTTT.

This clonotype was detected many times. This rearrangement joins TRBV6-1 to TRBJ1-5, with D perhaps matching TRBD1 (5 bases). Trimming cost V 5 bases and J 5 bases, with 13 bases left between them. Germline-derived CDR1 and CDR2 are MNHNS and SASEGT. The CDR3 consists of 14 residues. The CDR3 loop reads CASSTGGNHQPQHF. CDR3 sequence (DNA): TGTGCCAGCAGTACGGGGGGGAATCATCAGCCCCAGCATTTT.

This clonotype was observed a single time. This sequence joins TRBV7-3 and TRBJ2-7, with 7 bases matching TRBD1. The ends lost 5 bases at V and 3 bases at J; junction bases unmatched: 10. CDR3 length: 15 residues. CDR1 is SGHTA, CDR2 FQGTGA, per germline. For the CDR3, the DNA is TGTGCCAGCAGCCCGGGGACAGCACCCTACTACGAGCAGTACTTC. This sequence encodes CASSPGTAPYYEQYF.

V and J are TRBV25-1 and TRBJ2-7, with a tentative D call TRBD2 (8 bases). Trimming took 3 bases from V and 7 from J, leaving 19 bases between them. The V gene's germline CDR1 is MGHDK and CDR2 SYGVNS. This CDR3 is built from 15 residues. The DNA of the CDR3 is TGTGCCAGCAGTGACTTGGGACAGCCTAGCGGGGAGCAGTACTTC. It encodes CASSDLGQPSGEQYF.

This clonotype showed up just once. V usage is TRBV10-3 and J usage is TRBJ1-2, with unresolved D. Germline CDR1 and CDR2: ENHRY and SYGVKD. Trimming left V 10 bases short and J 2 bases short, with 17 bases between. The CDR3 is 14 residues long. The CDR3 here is CASRPHRRNYGYTF. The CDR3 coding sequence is TGTGCCAGCAGACCGCACCGCAGAAACTATGGCTACACCTTC.

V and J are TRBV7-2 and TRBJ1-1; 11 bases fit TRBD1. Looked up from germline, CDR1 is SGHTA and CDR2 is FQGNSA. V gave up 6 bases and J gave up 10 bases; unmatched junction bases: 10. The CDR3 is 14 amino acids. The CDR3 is CASSPERTGGSAFF. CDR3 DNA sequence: TGTGCCAGCAGTCCCGAACGGACAGGGGGCTCAGCTTTCTTT.

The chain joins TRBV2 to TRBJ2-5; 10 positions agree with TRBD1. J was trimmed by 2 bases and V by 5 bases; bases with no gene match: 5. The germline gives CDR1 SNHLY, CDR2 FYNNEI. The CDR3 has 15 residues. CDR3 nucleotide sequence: TGTGCCAGCAGTCTGGGACAGGGGTATCAAGAGACCCAGTACTTC. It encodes CASSLGQGYQETQYF. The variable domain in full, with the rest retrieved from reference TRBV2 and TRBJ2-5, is EPEVTQTPSHQVTQMGQEVILRCVPISNHLYFYWYRQILGQKVEFLVSFYNNEISEKSEIFDDQFSVERPDGSNFTLKIRSTKLEDSAMYFCASSLGQGYQETQYFGPGTRLLVL.